The source of this T cell receptor (beta chain) is a study of T-cell reconstitution after alpha-beta-depleted transplantation in children. Construction of the TCRbeta library involved unique molecular identifiers. In TCRdb, the PCR reads were re-called with MiXCR into one record per CDR3 protein. The profile shows around 400,000 distinct CDR3 sequences, about a tenth of them singletons. In its sample, this clonotype was seen a few times. This CDR3 comprises 15 residues. V lost 4 bases to trimming and J lost 6 bases; unmatched junction nucleotides: 9. The germline CDR1 and CDR2 sequences are MGHDK and SYGVNS.

This specimen consisted of PBMCs from the stem cell graft donor, obtained from the stem cell graft. This chain joins TRBV25-1 and TRBJ2-7; 10 bases fit TRBD1. The source of this sequence is a human donor who donated a stem cell graft to a child with acute myeloid leukemia. The CDR3 spells CASSGNPGQGSEQYF. In nucleotides, the CDR3 is TGTGCCAGCAGTGGAAACCCGGGACAGGGGTCCGAGCAGTACTTC.